This entry lists 5 T cell receptor beta chains sequenced from one sample in a study of blood T cell repertoires in COVID-19. Here immunoSEQ multiplex PCR was the method, and the copy in TCRdb shows in-frame clones only, minus some. The sample consists of 140,000 to 150,000 clones, under 80% of them appearing once. Sequencing was done on a sample of peripheral blood. These receptors were collected from a man between 60 and 70 years old with acute or convalescent COVID-19.

This clone was observed once. This chain joins TRBV6-5 and TRBJ2-7; TRBD1 might be the D (6 bases). Per the germline V gene, CDR1 is MNHEY and CDR2 is SVGAGI. Trimming left V 8 bases short and J 2 bases short, with 13 bases between. The CDR3 loop spans 13 amino acids. The CDR3 protein is CASRDPGAYEQYF. The CDR3 DNA reads TGTGCCAGCCGGGACCCAGGGGCCTACGAGCAGTACTTC.

The chain is built from TRBV18 and TRBJ1-1; 8 bases fit TRBD1. The CDR3 has 15 amino acids. Germline V gives CDR1 KGHSH, CDR2 LQKENI. Trimming at V came to 3 bases and at J to 1 base, leaving 4 bases not matched to a gene. The CDR3 protein is CASSPRGQENTEAFF. DNA of the CDR3: TGTGCCAGCTCACCGCGGGGACAGGAGAACACTGAAGCTTTCTTT.

V and J are TRBV11-3 and TRBJ2-5, with TRBD1 as a possible D gene (6 bases). Deletions cut 4 bases from V and 3 bases from J, with 12 bases between. The CDR3 length is 14 residues. Germline V gene data show CDR1 as SGHNT and CDR2 as YENEEA. The CDR3 reads CASSSGGVKETQYF. The CDR3 nucleotides read TGTGCCAGCAGCTCTGGGGGCGTAAAAGAGACCCAGTACTTC.

The chain combines TRBV30 with TRBJ2-1; TRBD1 agrees at 7 bases. The CDR3 runs to 14 residues. Germline V gene lookup returns CDR1 GTSNPN and CDR2 SVGIG (reference sequence). Losses at the gene ends were 7 bases for V and 5 bases for J; bases not matched to a gene: 11. The CDR3 is CASPGQNTNNEQFF. CDR3 sequence (DNA): TGTGCCTCCCCGGGACAGAATACTAACAATGAGCAGTTCTTC.

This rearrangement joins TRBV19 to TRBJ2-1; D may be TRBD1 (5 bases). Germline CDR1 is LNHDA and CDR2 is SQIVND (reference sequence). Trimming removed 4 bases at V and 3 bases at J, with 10 bases between. The CDR3 has 14 amino acids. CDR3 amino acids: CASSTGLDYNEQFF. CDR3 bases: TGTGCCAGTAGTACAGGGTTAGACTACAATGAGCAGTTCTTC. Combining the CDR3 with reference TRBV19 and TRBJ2-1 gives the whole variable domain DGGITQSPKYLFRKEGQNVTLSCEQNLNHDAMYWYRQDPGQGLRLIYYSQIVNDFQKGDIAEGYSVSREKKESFPLTVTSAQKNPTAFYLCASSTGLDYNEQFFGPGTRLTVL.